Here is one T cell receptor (beta chain) with its context. This clonotype was seen a handful of times. Its antigen is not yet known. No base quality values were provided; no much bigger clone lies one nucleotide off. For repertoire sequencing, the TCR beta CDR3 regions were amplified from RNA transcripts. The first round of RT-PCR was done with HTBI primers and the Qiagen OneStep RT-PCR kit, and was followed by a second round of multiplex PCR, then size selection and purification. Sequencing of the libraries was carried out on an Illumina HiSeq2000 in paired-end mode with 100 bp reads. On the authors' methods: SOAPnuke was used for read processing, and reads with adapters, uncalled bases, a mean Phred below 15, or no exact constant-primer or identifier match were discarded. High-quality paired reads were merged with COPE v1.2.5. Each unique nucleotide sequence was treated as a clonotype, and MiTCR v1.1 was used to align the clonotypes to the IMGT TRB V, D and J references. Analysis was restricted to V-J combinations with a frequency above 0.0001, which covered approximately 99% of repertoires. For each V-J combination, a TCR clonal expansion and chaos score was defined as F50 clonal expansion divided by the chaos observed in the TCRdist matrix. Features were reduced by Welch's t-statistics and random forest to around 14 V-J combinations, which fed a naive Bayes classifier. The Morisita-Horn index was used to measure how similar the thyroid and blood repertoires were. The public reads were quality trimmed at Q25 with fastp and then assembled into clones with MiXCR by TCRdb, keeping productive beta chains. Each CDR3 protein gets just one entry, which takes the most common genes and DNA from the rows behind it. TCRdb assigned the V and J calls; the authors' analysis was not used. This sample has about 550,000 distinct CDR3 sequences in its table, and roughly 39% of those were observed once. The ten largest clones represent 3.5% to 4.5% of the sample.

The CDR3 holds 13 amino acids from the cysteine to the phenylalanine. CDR3 DNA is the only sequence kept; it has 39 bases, read in frame from the first base. Relative to germline, V is 3 bases shorter and J is 6 bases shorter, with 9 bases between their ends. CDR1 and CDR2 are read off the germline V gene as SNHLY and FYNNEI. The sample belongs to a study of Graves' ophthalmopathy and Graves' hyperthyroidism (dated by TCRdb to the late 2010s). In the study overall: A patient counted as having stable hyperthyroidism if there was no progression to ophthalmopathy within 18 months of follow-up. An independent validation cohort was composed of 18 hyperthyroidism patients and approximately 15 patients who later progressed from hyperthyroidism to ophthalmopathy. In total, around 140 blood samples were TCR-sequenced: roughly 45 ophthalmopathy, roughly 77 hyperthyroidism and approximately 17 hyperthyroidism-to-ophthalmopathy patients. In roughly 6 hyperthyroidism patients, the T-cell repertoire of thyroid tissue was compared with the T-cell repertoire of blood. Once sampling was done, hyperthyroidism patients were given methimazole at a starting dose of 30 mg daily, while ophthalmopathy patients were given high-dose intravenous methylprednisolone. To tell Graves' ophthalmopathy apart from Graves' hyperthyroidism, and to predict which patients would progress to ophthalmopathy, the study relied on TCR beta repertoire signatures. To explore V-J signatures that distinguish ophthalmopathy from hyperthyroidism, a discovery set of 100 patients was enrolled, made up of 40 to 45 with ophthalmopathy and roughly 55 with stable hyperthyroidism.

Hyperthyroidism patients were newly diagnosed, were aged 18 to 65 years, and had a disease duration under 2 months. Anyone with other autoimmune diseases, uncontrolled infections, pregnancy or lactation was excluded from the study. Clinical symptoms, serum thyroxine, TRAb, thyroid ultrasound and orbital computed tomography formed the basis of the diagnosis. Total RNA was extracted with Trizol reagent and quality-checked on an Agilent 2100 Bioanalyzer. On the study overall, not on this receptor specifically: Ophthalmopathy was separated from stable hyperthyroidism by the 13-signature model with 85% to 90% sensitivity and 81% to 84% specificity in cross-validation and with 80%/75% in the test set. Most expanded thyroid clonotypes with frequency above 0.001 were also detected in blood, suggesting blood repertoires may reflect the thyroid immune response. In validation, the model predicted ophthalmopathy progression with about 70% sensitivity and roughly 72% specificity; some 13 predicted patients were CT-confirmed with GO in a median of around 6.5 months. Sample size was not predetermined statistically, and investigators were not blinded to group allocation.

The sequenced sample was peripheral blood or thyroid tissue (not recorded which). This receptor was obtained from an adult man with Graves' hyperthyroidism. The rearranged chain carries TRBV2 and TRBJ1-5; TRBD1 could be the D gene, as 5 bases match. CDR3 sequence: CASSDGGVQPQHF. The nucleotides read TGTGCCAGCAGTGACGGAGGGGTTCAGCCCCAGCATTTT.